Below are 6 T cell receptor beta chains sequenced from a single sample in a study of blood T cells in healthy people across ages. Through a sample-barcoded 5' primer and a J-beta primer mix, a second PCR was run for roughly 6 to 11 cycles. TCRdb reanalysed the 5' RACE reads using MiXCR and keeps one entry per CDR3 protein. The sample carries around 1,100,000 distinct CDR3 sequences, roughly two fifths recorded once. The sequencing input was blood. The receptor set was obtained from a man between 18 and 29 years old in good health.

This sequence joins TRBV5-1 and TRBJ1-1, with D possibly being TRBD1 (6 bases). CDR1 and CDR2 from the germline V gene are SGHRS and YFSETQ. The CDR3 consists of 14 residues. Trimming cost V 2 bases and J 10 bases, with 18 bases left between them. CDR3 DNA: TGCGCCAGCAGCTTACAGGGCGTCAGATCACGAGCTTTCTTT. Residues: CASSLQGVRSRAFF.

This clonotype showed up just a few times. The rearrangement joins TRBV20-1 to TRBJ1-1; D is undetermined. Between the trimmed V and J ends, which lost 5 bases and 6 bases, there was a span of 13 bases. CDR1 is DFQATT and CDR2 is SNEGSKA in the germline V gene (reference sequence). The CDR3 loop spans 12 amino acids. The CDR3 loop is CSARRYWAEAFF. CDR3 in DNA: TGCAGTGCTCGCAGGTACTGGGCTGAAGCTTTCTTT.

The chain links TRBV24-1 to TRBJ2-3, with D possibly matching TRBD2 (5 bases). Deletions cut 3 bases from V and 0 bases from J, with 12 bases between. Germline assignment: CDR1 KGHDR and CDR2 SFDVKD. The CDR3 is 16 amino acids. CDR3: CATSDPPGSSTDTQYF. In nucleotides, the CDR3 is TGTGCCACCAGTGATCCTCCGGGGAGTAGCACAGATACGCAGTATTTT.

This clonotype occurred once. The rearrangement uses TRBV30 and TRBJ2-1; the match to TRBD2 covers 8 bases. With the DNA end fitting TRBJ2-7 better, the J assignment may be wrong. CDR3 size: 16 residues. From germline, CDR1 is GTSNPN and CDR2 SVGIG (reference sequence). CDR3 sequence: CAWRTSGLSSYNEQYF. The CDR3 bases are TGTGCCTGGAGAACTAGCGGCCTTAGCTCCTACAATGAGCAGTACTTC.

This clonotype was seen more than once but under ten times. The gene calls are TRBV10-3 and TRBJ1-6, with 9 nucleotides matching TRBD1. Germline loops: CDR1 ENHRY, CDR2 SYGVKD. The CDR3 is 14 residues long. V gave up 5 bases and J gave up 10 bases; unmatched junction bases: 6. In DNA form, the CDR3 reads TGTGCCATCAGTAGCGACAGGGGGGAGTCACCCCTCCACTTT. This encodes CAISSDRGESPLHF.

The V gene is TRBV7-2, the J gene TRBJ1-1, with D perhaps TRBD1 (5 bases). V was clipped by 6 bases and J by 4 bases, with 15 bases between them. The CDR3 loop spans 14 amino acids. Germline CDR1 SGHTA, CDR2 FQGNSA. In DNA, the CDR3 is TGTGCCAGCAGTTCCGACAGCCAAGCCACTGAAGCTTTCTTT. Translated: CASSSDSQATEAFF. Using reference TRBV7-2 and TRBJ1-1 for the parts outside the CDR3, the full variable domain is GAGVSQSPSNKVTEKGKDVELRCDPISGHTALYWYRQSLGQGLEFLIYFQGNSAPDKSGLPSDRFSAERTGGSVSTLTIQRTQQEDSAVYLCASSSDSQATEAFFGQGTRLTVV.